This paragraph reports one T cell receptor beta chain. As yet, its antigen is unknown. CDR3 size: 16 residues. The germline CDR1 and CDR2 sequences are LGHDT and YNNKEL (reference sequence). The V gene end was trimmed by 2 bases and the J gene end by 2 bases; junction bases not matched to a gene: 4. The sample comes from a study of T cell responses to AZD1222 COVID-19 vaccine. Overall study results and limits: Sampling captured repertoires only after the peak T cell response.

Generated by immunoSEQ multiplex PCR, the TCRdb table keeps only in-frame clones and is missing some. The data contain about 120,000 clones, around 87% of them singletons. Here the sequenced sample was peripheral blood, taken on day 0 of AZD1222 vaccination. This receptor was taken from an adult in good health. V and J are TRBV3-1 (or the pseudogene TRBV3-2) and TRBJ2-3, with 10 bases lining up with TRBD1. CDR3 residues: CASSQWGQGPTDTQYF. CDR3 sequence (DNA): TGTGCCAGCAGCCAATGGGGACAGGGGCCCACAGATACGCAGTATTTT.